This T cell receptor beta chain originates from a study of blood T cell repertoires in COVID-19. Turning to the study itself: Some COVID-19 samples were acute and others convalescent; all came from the United States, Italy and Spain.

The V and J ends lost 4 bases and 4 bases, in that order; junction bases with no gene match: 6. Germline lookup yields CDR1 KGHSH and CDR2 LQKENI. The CDR3 has 17 residues. TCRdb's copy holds only in-frame clones and misses some; the assay was immunoSEQ multiplex PCR. Of about 70,000 clones in the sample, roughly 89% were seen once. Sequenced sample: peripheral blood. The clonotype originates from a man aged 50-60 years with active COVID-19. The rearrangement joins TRBV18 to TRBJ2-3, with 15 bases fitting TRBD2. For the CDR3, the DNA is TGTGCCAGCTCACGGACTAGCGGGGGGGCAGGGCCAGATACGCAGTATTTT. Its translation: CASSRTSGGAGPDTQYF. Full variable domain (missing parts from reference TRBV18 and TRBJ2-3): NAGVMQNPRHLVRRRGQEARLRCSPMKGHSHVYWYRQLPEEGLKFMVYLQKENIIDESGMPKERFSAEFPKEGPSILRIQQVVRGDSAAYFCASSRTSGGAGPDTQYFGPGTRLTVL.